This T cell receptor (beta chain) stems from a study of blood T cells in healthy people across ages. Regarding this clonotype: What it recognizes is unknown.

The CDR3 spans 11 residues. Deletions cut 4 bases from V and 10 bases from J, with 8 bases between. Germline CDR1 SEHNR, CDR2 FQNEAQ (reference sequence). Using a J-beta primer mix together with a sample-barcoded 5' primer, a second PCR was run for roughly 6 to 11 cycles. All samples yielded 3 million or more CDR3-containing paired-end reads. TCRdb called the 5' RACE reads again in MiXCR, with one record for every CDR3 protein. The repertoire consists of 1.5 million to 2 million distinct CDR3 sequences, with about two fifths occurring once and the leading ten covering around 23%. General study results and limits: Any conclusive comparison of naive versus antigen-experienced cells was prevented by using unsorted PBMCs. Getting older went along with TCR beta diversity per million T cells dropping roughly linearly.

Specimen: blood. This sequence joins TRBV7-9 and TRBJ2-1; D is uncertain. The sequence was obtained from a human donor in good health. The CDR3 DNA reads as TGTGCCAGCAGCTATTCACGGGAGCAGTTCTTC. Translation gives CASSYSREQFF. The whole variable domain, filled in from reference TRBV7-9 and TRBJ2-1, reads DTGVSQNPRHKITKRGQNVTFRCDPISEHNRLYWYRQTLGQGPEFLTYFQNEAQLEKSRLLSDRFSAERPKGSFSTLEIQRTEQGDSAMYLCASSYSREQFFGPGTRLTVL.